These T cell receptor beta chains were read from a single sample in a study of cytomegalovirus exposure and HLA in healthy donors. Using immunoSEQ multiplex PCR, the repertoire was profiled, and TCRdb retains in-frame clones only, with some absent. The sample yields approximately 100,000 clones, around 75% seen once. Material for sequencing was PBMCs. The receptors stem from a man between 50 and 59 years old in good health and CMV-seronegative. Each CDR3 is given without its conserved first and last residue. Clone size is shown for a subset of rows, as once, few, many or a class of expanded clone.

. TRBV5-1 ASSGDRVNNEQF
. TRBV19 ASSIGQGASYEQY
. TRBV5-1 ASSLGRGTHEQY
. TRBV7-2 ASSYMGQGAVNEQF
. TRBV9 ASTQGASHNSPLH
few TRBV6-6 ASSLRQGEKLF
. TRBV29-1 SVREGTQY
. TRBV2 ASSEESYNEQF
. TRBV30 AWSLGLMKPTEAF
. TRBV5-6 ASSSRDRETQY
few TRBV2 ASSRPGFNEKLF
few TRBV7-2 ASSVQRRGTGELF
. TRBV19 ASNPRGSGRGNEQF
few TRBV7-3 ASSPISTDTQY
. TRBV9 ASSVEWGRETQY
few TRBV6-5 ASKVGGSTDTQY
. TRBV28 ASRGGGGASWNTEAF
. TRBV2 ASSDRTDTLNTEAF
. TRBV7-2 ASSLGGGTEAF
. TRBV6-6 ASSPSLAPEQF
. TRBV4-1 ASSRLELETQY
. TRBV28 ASSEGQGGNQPQH
once TRBV7-2 ASSQTGSTDTQY
. TRBV29-1 SVEGLAGSYEQY
. TRBV27 ASSRDRASRAGSTDTQY
. TRBV4-3 ASSQGTGNSPLH
. TRBV13 ASSNTKQGSYEKLF
. TRBV5-1 ASSFQGQETQY
. TRBV18 ASSPTSTSSGNTIY
. TRBV2 ASGGPATEGTEAF
. TRBV28 ASSSQLAGTSRDQY
few TRBV19 ASTPIGGNEKLF
. TRBV19 ASSDRNSPLH
once TRBV6-5 ASKWGPDTQY
. TRBV15 ATSRDQQGVPRNTEAF
medium-sized TRBV9 ASSTADSNQPQH
. TRBV14 ASSHNRDIGYT
. TRBV27 ASKPRGMNTEAF
. TRBV5-1 ASSPSTGSVLDKQY
few TRBV7-2 ASRTAGTRTDTQY
. TRBV5-4 ASSYQGVGTEAF
. TRBV9 ASSIQDMGAGNTIY
. TRBV19 ASSSGTGGDYEQY
once TRBV25-1 ASRLTGVLSGANVLT
. TRBV5-4 ASSLGDRQSGELF
few TRBV2 ASSGTGMEAF
. TRBV10-3 AISGGTTSGSRETQY
. TRBV30 AWSPTGPNQPQH
. TRBV7-3 ASSSNLGELF
. TRBV9 ASSVGQGTEKLF
few TRBV19 ASSNPGQGSLSSYEQY
. TRBV30 AWSSRGQSFEKLF